This T cell receptor beta chain came from a study of technical replicates of blood from a few donors (dated by TCRdb to 2015 to 2018). Of note for this clone: Its antigen specificity is not known. No per-base quality is available; no much larger clone lies one base away.

Receptor libraries were prepared by the immunoSEQ multiplex PCR assay. Drawn from immuneACCESS, this table holds only the in-frame rearrangements with V and J called that TCRdb kept. Clones are partly lost; checked studies trace under half to an unresolved V gene and leave the rest unexplained. This sample gives about 72,000 clones in total; roughly 95% of them show up just once. The leading ten clones occupy less than 0.3% of the sample. The receptor's source is a human donor in good health. Sequencing input: T cells isolated from PBMCs.

The DNA sequence is as follows: TGTGCCAGCAGCTCGACTAGCGGGGGGACCCTCCGCACAGATACGCAGTATTTT. Its protein product is CASSSTSGGTLRTDTQYF. Recombination linked TRBV11-2 to TRBJ2-3, with 13 middle bases fitting TRBD2. V loses 4 bases at its end and J loses 1 base; junction bases beyond the gene matches: 8. CDR1 and CDR2 are read off the germline V gene as SGHAT and FQNNGV. Counted from cysteine to phenylalanine, this CDR3 has 18 amino acids. Just the 54-base CDR3 DNA is kept, in frame starting at base 1.